The TCR beta chain under discussion was sequenced for a study of blood T cell repertoires in COVID-19. Study background: Italy, Spain and the United States were the sources of the convalescent and acute COVID-19 samples.

The count of this clone is one. Germline values: CDR1 MDHEN, CDR2 SYDVKM. The CDR3 contains 14 residues. V was clipped by 5 bases and J by 3 bases; unmatched bases: 5. Produced via immunoSEQ multiplex PCR; TCRdb's table is partial and in-frame only. The sample gives 55,000 to 75,000 clones, 85% to 90% of which show up once; roughly 6.7% is in the top ten. The chain combines TRBV28 with TRBJ2-7, with TRBD2 matching 9 bases. The sequencing sample was made of peripheral blood. The TCR was taken from a human donor with active COVID-19. The donor label of this sample is uncertain. CDR3 coding DNA: TGTGCCAGCAGTGGGACTAGCAGTTTCTACGAGCAGTACTTC. It yields the protein CASSGTSSFYEQYF.